The 3 T cell receptor beta chains presented below share a single source sample, sequenced in a study of beta chain features in type 1 diabetes. Expressed TCRB transcripts were sequenced after all isolated RNA was converted to cDNA. The data were produced by immunoSEQ multiplex PCR, yet TCRdb's version contains in-frame clones alone and is incomplete. The data hold about 360,000 clones, with roughly 12% observed a single time. The material sequenced was naive CD4+ T cells from blood. All receptors derive from a man younger than 30 in good health.

Turning to this clone: At one of its ends the junction is not consistent with the germline gene, which may arise from a read error. CDR3 bases: TGTGCCAGCAGCACTAGAGGCACTAAAGCTTTCTTT. Encoded protein: CASSTRGTKAFF. The chain joins TRBV28 to TRBJ1-1; D ambiguous. The CDR3 is 12 amino acids. Germline V CDR1 and CDR2: MDHEN, SYDVKM.

Only a few counts were recorded for this clone. The rearrangement uses TRBV7-2 and TRBJ2-3; 9 bases match TRBD1. The CDR3 has 16 amino acids. V was clipped by 7 bases and J by 2 bases; unmatched bases: 10. The germline V gene encodes CDR1 SGHTA and CDR2 FQGNSA. The CDR3 region is CASIETGGLSTDTQYF. In DNA, the CDR3 is TGTGCCAGCATCGAGACAGGGGGTCTGTCCACAGATACGCAGTATTTT.

The chain couples TRBV15 to TRBJ1-2, with TRBD1 matching 8 bases. The CDR3 consists of 15 residues. Trimming cost V 0 bases and J 4 bases; bases outside gene matches: 4. Germline CDR1 and CDR2: LNHNV and YYDKDF (reference sequence). The CDR3 protein is CATSRDQGAFYGYTF. CDR3 coding DNA: TGTGCCACCAGCAGAGATCAGGGGGCCTTCTATGGCTACACCTTC. Variable domain in full (rest from reference TRBV15 and TRBJ1-2): DAMVIQNPRYQVTQFGKPVTLSCSQTLNHNVMYWYQQKSSQAPKLLFHYYDKDFNNEADTPDNFQSRRPNTSFCFLDIRSPGLGDTAMYLCATSRDQGAFYGYTFGSGTRLTVV.